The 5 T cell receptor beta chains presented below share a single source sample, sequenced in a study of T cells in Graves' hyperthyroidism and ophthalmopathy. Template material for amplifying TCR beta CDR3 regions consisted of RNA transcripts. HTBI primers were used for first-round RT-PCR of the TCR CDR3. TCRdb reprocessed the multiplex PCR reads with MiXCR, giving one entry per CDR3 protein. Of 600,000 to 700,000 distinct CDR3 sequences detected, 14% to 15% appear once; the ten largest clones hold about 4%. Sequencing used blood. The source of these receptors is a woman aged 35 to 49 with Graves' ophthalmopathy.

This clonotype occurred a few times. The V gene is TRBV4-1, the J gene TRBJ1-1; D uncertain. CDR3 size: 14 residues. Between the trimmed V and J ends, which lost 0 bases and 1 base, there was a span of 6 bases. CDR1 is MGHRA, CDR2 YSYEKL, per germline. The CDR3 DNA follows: TGCGCCAGCAGCCAAGATGGGCCGAACACTGAAGCTTTCTTT. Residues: CASSQDGPNTEAFF.

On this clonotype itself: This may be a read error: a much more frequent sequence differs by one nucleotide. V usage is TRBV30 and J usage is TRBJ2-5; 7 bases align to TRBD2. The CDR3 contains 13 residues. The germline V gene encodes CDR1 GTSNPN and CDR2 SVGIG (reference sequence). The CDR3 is CAWTSGLQETQHF. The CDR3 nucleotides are TGTGCCTGGACTAGCGGTTTACAAGAGACCCAGCACTTC.

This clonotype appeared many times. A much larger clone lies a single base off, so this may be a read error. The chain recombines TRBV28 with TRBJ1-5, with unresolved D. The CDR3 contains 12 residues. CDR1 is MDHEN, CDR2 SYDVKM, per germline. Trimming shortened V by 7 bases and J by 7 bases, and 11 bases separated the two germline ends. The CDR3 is CASTSLGQPQHF. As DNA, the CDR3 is TGTGCCAGCACCTCATTGGGGCAGCCCCAGCATTTT.

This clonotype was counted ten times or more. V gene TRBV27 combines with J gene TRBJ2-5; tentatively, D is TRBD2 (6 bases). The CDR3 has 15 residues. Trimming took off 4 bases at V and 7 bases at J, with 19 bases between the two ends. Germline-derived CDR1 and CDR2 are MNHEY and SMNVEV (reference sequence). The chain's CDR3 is CASSSYSGRSGTQYF. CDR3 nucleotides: TGTGCCAGCAGTTCCTATTCAGGGAGGAGTGGGACCCAGTACTTC.

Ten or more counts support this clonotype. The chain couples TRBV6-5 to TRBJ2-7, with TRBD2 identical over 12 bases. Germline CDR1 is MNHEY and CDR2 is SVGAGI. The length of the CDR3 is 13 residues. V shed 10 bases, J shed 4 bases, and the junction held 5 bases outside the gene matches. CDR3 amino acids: CATGLAGRYEQYF. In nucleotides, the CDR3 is TGTGCCACCGGACTAGCGGGACGGTACGAGCAGTACTTC.